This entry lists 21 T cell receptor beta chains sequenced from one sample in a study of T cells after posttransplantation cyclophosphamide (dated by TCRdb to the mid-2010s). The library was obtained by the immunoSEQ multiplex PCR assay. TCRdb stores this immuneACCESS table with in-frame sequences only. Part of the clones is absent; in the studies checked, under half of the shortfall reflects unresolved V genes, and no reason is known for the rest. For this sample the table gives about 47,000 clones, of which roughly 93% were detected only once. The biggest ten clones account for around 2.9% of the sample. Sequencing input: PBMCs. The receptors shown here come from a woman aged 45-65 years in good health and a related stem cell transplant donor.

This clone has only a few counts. CDR3 bases: TGTGCCAGCTCATCTACCCATGAGCAGTTCTTC. This encodes CASSSTHEQFF. The genes are TRBV18 and TRBJ2-1; no clear D. The germline gives CDR1 KGHSH, CDR2 LQKENI. V dropped 5 bases and J dropped 8 bases, with 7 bases sitting between them. The CDR3 sequence is 11 residues long.

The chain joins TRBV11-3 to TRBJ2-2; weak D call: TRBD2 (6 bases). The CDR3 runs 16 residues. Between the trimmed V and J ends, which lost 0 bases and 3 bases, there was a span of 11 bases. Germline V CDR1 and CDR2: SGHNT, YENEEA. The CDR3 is CASSLDPGEDTGELFF. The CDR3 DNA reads TGTGCCAGCAGCTTAGATCCGGGAGAAGACACCGGGGAGCTGTTTTTT.

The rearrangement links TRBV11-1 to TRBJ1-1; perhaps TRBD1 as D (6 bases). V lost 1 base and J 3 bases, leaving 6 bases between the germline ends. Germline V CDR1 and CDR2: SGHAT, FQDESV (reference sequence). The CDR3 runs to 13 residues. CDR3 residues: CASSLEGDTEAFF. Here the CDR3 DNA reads TGTGCCAGCAGCTTAGAGGGGGACACTGAAGCTTTCTTT.

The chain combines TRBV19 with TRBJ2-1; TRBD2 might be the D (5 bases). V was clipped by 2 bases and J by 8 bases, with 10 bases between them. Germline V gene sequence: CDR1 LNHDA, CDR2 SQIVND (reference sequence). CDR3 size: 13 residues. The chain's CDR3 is CASSILGSDEQFF. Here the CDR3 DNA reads TGTGCCAGTAGTATATTGGGGAGCGATGAGCAGTTCTTC.

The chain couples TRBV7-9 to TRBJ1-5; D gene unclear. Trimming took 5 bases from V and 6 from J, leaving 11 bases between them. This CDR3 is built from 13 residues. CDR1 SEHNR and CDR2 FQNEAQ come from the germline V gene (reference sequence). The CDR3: CASSAAGSQPQHF. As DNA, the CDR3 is TGTGCCAGCAGCGCCGCGGGGTCTCAGCCCCAGCATTTT.

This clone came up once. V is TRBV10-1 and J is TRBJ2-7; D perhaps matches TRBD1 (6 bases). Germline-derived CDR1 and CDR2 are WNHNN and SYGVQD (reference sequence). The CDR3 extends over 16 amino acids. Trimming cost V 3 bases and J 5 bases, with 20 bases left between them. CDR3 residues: CASSDLLGTTGDEQYF. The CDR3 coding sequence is TGCGCCAGCAGTGACCTCCTGGGGACAACCGGGGACGAGCAGTACTTC.

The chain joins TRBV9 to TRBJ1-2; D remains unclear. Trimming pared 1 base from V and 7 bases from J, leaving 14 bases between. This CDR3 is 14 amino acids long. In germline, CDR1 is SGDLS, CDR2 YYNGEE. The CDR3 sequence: CASSVSRDLGGYTF. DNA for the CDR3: TGTGCCAGCAGCGTATCGAGGGATCTTGGTGGCTACACCTTC.

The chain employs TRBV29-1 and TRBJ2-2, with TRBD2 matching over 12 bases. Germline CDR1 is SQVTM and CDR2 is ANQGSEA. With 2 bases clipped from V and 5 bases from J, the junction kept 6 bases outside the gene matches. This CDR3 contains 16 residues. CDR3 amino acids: CSVEPSGGAGTGELFF. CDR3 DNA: TGCAGCGTTGAACCTAGCGGGGGGGCAGGAACCGGGGAGCTGTTTTTT.

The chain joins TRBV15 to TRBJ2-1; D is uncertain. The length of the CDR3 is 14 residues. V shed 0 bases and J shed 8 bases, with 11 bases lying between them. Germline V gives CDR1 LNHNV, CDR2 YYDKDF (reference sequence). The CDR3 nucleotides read TGTGCCACCAGCAGAGACCAGGATGGCGATGAGCAGTTCTTC. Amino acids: CATSRDQDGDEQFF.

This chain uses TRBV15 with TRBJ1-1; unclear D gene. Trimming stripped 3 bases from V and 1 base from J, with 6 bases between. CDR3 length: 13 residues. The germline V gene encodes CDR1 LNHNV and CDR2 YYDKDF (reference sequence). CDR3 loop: CATSSQQNTEAFF. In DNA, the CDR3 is TGTGCCACCAGCAGCCAACAGAACACTGAAGCTTTCTTT.

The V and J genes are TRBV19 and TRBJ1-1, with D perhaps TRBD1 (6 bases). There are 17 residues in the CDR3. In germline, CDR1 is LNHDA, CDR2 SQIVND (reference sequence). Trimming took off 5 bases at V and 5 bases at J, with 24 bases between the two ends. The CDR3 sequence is CASSSRAGDGGTTEAFF. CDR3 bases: TGTGCCAGTAGTTCGAGGGCAGGGGACGGTGGTACGACTGAAGCTTTCTTT.

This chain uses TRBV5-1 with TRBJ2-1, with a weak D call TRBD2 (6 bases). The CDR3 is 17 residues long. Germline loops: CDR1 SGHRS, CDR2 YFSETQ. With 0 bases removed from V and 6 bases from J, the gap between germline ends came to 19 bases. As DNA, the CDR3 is TGCGCCAGCAGCTTGGAAGGACCGGGACTCGACGGCAATGAGCAGTTCTTC. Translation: CASSLEGPGLDGNEQFF.

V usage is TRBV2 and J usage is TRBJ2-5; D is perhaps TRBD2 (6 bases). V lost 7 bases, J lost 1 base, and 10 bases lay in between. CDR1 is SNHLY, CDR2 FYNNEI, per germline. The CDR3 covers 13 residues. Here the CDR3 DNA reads TGTGCCAGCATCCGGGACTCCCAAGAGACCCAGTACTTC. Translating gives CASIRDSQETQYF.

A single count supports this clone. The CDR3: CASSVGTWDRGPGANVLTF. The CDR3 nucleotides are TGTGCCAGCTCCGTAGGTACTTGGGACAGGGGGCCAGGGGCCAACGTCCTGACTTTC. This chain links TRBV9 with TRBJ2-6, with 12 bases identical to TRBD1. Trimming cost V 7 bases and J 4 bases; bases outside gene matches: 15. The CDR3 spans 19 residues. Germline V gives CDR1 SGDLS, CDR2 YYNGEE.

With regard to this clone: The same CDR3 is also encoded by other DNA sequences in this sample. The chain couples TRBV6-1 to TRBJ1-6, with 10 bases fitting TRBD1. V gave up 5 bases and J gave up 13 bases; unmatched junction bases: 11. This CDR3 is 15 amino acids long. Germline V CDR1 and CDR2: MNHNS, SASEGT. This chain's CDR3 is CASSSGTGDYSPLHF. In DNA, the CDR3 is TGTGCCAGCAGTTCCGGGACAGGGGATTACTCCCCCCTCCACTTT.

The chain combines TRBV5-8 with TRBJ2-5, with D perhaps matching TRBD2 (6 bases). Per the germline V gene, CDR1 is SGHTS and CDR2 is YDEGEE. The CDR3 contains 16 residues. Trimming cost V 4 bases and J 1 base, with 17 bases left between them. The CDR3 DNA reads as TGTGCCAGCAGCCCGGGCGTCCGGGGGTCCCAAGAGACCCAGTACTTC. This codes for CASSPGVRGSQETQYF.

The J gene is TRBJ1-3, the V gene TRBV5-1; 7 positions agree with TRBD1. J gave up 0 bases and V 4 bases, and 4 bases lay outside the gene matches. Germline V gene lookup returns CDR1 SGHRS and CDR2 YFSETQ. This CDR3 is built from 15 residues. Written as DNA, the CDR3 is TGCGCCAGCAGCGGGGACAGCTTCTCTGGAAACACCATATATTTT. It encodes CASSGDSFSGNTIYF.

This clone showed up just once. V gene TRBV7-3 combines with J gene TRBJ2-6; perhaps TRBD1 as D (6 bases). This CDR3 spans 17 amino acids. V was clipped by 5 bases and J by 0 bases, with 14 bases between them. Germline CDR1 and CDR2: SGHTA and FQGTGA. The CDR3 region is CASSPPTGSSGANVLTF. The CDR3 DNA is TGTGCCAGCAGCCCCCCGACAGGAAGCTCTGGGGCCAACGTCCTGACTTTC.

Written as DNA, the CDR3 is TGTGCCTGGAGTCCTGGGGACAGGATCTCTGGAAACACCATATATTTT. It encodes CAWSPGDRISGNTIYF. This chain uses TRBV30 with TRBJ1-3; TRBD1 agrees at 8 bases. V shed 2 bases and J 0 bases; nucleotides not matched to a gene: 6. CDR1 GTSNPN and CDR2 SVGIG come from the germline V gene (reference sequence). CDR3 length equals 16 residues.

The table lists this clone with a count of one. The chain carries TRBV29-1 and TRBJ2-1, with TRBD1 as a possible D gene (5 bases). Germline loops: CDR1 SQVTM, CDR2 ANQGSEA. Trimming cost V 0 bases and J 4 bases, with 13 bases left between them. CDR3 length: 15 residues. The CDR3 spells CSVEDGDRLYNEQFF. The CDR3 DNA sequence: TGCAGCGTTGAAGATGGAGACAGACTTTACAATGAGCAGTTCTTC.

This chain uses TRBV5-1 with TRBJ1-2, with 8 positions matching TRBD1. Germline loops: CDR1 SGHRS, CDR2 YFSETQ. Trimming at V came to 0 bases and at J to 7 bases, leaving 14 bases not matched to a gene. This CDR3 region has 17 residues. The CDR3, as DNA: TGCGCCAGCAGCTTGGAAGGTGTCGGGACAGGCCTCTTTGGCTACACCTTC. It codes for CASSLEGVGTGLFGYTF.